The T cell receptor beta chain described here comes from a study of cytotoxic CD8 clonotypes in ibrutinib-treated CLL. For the study at large: Responses: around 25 partial, 2 complete; after median about 68 months, around 14 stayed remitted, some twelve progressed.

This clone appeared once. Some clones are missing from TCRdb's copy, which holds only in-frame ones; the method was immunoSEQ multiplex PCR. The table records 6,500 to 9,000 clones, around 70% of them present only once. V shed 1 base and J shed 11 bases, with 17 bases lying between them. Germline V gives CDR1 SQVTM, CDR2 ANQGSEA. The CDR3 is 13 amino acids. Sample: PBMCs, taken before ibrutinib treatment. The genes are TRBV29-1 and TRBJ1-1, with D possibly matching TRBD1 (5 bases). The receptor was derived from a human donor with chronic lymphocytic leukemia. Written as DNA, the CDR3 is TGCAGCGTTGAAGCGGCGGGGGGAGGATCGGCTTTCTTT. It specifies CSVEAAGGGSAFF.